The clone carrying this TCR beta chain has just a few counts. Antigen specificity is unknown. This entry belongs to a study of T-cell reconstitution after alpha-beta-depleted transplantation in children. Points from the study as a whole: T-cell counts and diversity at one year post-transplant came mainly from newly produced T cells. Elevated TCRbeta diversity at day 60 was traced, in some patients, to surviving recipient T cells and thymic progenitors. At around two months after transplant, the alpha-beta T cells were reportedly derived from several hundred expanded clones that came from non-depleted graft cells.

This CDR3 comprises 13 residues. V lost 2 bases and J 3 bases, leaving 8 bases between the germline ends. The germline gives CDR1 SGHKS, CDR2 YYEKEE (reference sequence). A library of TCRbeta sequences, prepared with unique molecular identifiers, was generated. TCRdb recomputed calls from the PCR reads with MiXCR, one row per CDR3 protein. In the table there are 550,000 to 600,000 distinct CDR3 sequences, about 21% of which are singletons. The sample here was PBMCs, mostly from graft donor cells, taken 360 days after TCRalphabeta/CD19-depleted stem cell transplant. The receptor was isolated from a boy in the first two years of life who had a stem cell transplant for acute myeloid leukemia, so the T cells may come from the graft donor. V gene TRBV5-5 combines with J gene TRBJ1-1; D gene ambiguous. The chain's CDR3 is CASSFGKDTEAFF. The CDR3 DNA reads TGTGCCAGCAGCTTCGGAAAGGACACTGAAGCTTTCTTT.